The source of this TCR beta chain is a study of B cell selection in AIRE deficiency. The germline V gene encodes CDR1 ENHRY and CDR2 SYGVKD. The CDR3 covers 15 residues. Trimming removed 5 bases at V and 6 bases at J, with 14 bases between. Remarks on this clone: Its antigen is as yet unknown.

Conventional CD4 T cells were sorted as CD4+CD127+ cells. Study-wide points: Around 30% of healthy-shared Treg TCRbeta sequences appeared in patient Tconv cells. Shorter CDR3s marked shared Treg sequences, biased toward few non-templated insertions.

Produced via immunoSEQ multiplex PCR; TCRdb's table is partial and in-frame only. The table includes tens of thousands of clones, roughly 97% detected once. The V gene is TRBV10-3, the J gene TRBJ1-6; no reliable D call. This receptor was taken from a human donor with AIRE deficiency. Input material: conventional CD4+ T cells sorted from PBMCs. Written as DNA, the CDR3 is TGTGCCATCAGTCCCGGAGCCGGGAGTAATTCACCCCTCCACTTT. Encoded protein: CAISPGAGSNSPLHF.